Listed here are 28 T cell receptor beta chains from one sample, sequenced in a study of blood T cell repertoires in COVID-19. TCRdb keeps only in-frame clones here, not all; method: immunoSEQ multiplex PCR. The sample has about 220,000 clones; approximately 85% are singletons. Sample: peripheral blood. Every receptor here comes from an older woman with COVID-19, enrolled during active disease.

The rearrangement links TRBV6-2 or TRBV6-3 to TRBJ2-3, with D possibly TRBD2 on 6 matching bases. The V end lost 4 bases, the J end lost 3 bases, and 14 bases lay between the germline ends. This CDR3 has 15 residues. Germline V gene lookup returns CDR1 MNHEY and CDR2 SVGEGT. In DNA form, the CDR3 reads TGTGCCAGCAGTTTCGGGACTTATTCAACAGATACGCAGTATTTT. Protein sequence: CASSFGTYSTDTQYF.

The chain has TRBV6-5 and TRBJ2-5; tentatively, D is TRBD1 (6 bases). CDR1 and CDR2 (germline): MNHEY, SVGAGI. CDR3 length: 13 residues. The germline V and J ends were trimmed by 5 bases and 2 bases, with 9 bases remaining between them. CDR3: CASSRTEQETQYF. The DNA of the CDR3 is TGTGCCAGCAGTCGGACAGAACAAGAGACCCAGTACTTC.

This clone occurred a few times. The chain uses TRBV19 and TRBJ1-5; a possible D gene is TRBD1 (6 bases). V was shortened by 2 bases and J by 3 bases, with 11 bases between the two germline ends. Germline assignment: CDR1 LNHDA and CDR2 SQIVND (reference sequence). The CDR3 loop spans 15 amino acids. The CDR3 region is CASSIRRGTNQPQHF. CDR3 DNA: TGTGCCAGTAGTATACGCAGGGGTACCAATCAGCCCCAGCATTTT. Filled out from reference TRBV19 and TRBJ1-5, the complete variable domain reads DGGITQSPKYLFRKEGQNVTLSCEQNLNHDAMYWYRQDPGQGLRLIYYSQIVNDFQKGDIAEGYSVSREKKESFPLTVTSAQKNPTAFYLCASSIRRGTNQPQHFGDGTRLSIL.

V usage is TRBV9 and J usage is TRBJ2-7; 11 bases fit TRBD2. The CDR3 sequence is 17 residues long. CDR1 is SGDLS and CDR2 is YYNGEE in the germline V gene. J was trimmed by 0 bases and V by 3 bases; bases with no gene match: 8. CDR3 DNA: TGTGCCAGCAGCGCAGGGACTAGCGGTGTGAGCTCCTACGAGCAGTACTTC. It codes for CASSAGTSGVSSYEQYF.

This clone was seen a single time. The chain recombines TRBV11-3 with TRBJ2-4; D uncertain. CDR1 and CDR2 (germline): SGHNT, YENEEA. Trimming pared 1 base from V and 0 bases from J, leaving 7 bases between. The CDR3 is made up of 15 amino acids. DNA of the CDR3: TGTGCCAGCAGCTTAGTCGGAGTAGCCAAAAACATTCAGTACTTC. Protein sequence: CASSLVGVAKNIQYF.

CDR3 sequence reads: CASSLASDNQPQHF. The CDR3 DNA reads as TGTGCCAGCAGCTTAGCCAGCGACAATCAGCCCCAGCATTTT. The gene calls are TRBV7-2 and TRBJ1-5; D unresolved. V lost 0 bases to trimming and J lost 3 bases, with 6 bases between them. This CDR3 is 14 amino acids long. Germline V gives CDR1 SGHTA, CDR2 FQGNSA.

The chain employs TRBV7-9 and TRBJ1-1; a possible D gene is TRBD1 (5 bases). Germline CDR1 SEHNR, CDR2 FQNEAQ (reference sequence). The CDR3 sequence is 14 residues long. Between the trimmed V and J ends, which lost 7 bases and 1 base, there was a span of 13 bases. The CDR3 DNA reads as TGTGCCAGCACCCTATCGACAGAGAACACTGAAGCTTTCTTT. This codes for CASTLSTENTEAFF.

J is TRBJ1-1 and V is TRBV6-5; D gene unclear. Germline V lookup: CDR1 MNHEY, CDR2 SVGAGI. This CDR3 region has 15 residues. Trimming stripped 0 bases from V and 0 bases from J, with 8 bases between. In nucleotides, the CDR3 is TGTGCCAGCAGTTACTCCCAGTTTCTGAACACTGAAGCTTTCTTT. Translating gives CASSYSQFLNTEAFF.

This chain connects TRBV5-6 to TRBJ1-1, with D uncertain. The CDR3 runs 15 residues. Germline loops: CDR1 SGHDT, CDR2 YYEEEE. V was clipped by 2 bases and J by 5 bases, with 16 bases between them. The CDR3 loop reads CASSFALTRRTEAFF. CDR3 sequence (DNA): TGTGCCAGCAGCTTTGCTCTTACACGAAGAACTGAAGCTTTCTTT.

This chain uses TRBV7-9 with TRBJ1-6, with D unclear. Germline V gene lookup returns CDR1 SEHNR and CDR2 FQNEAQ (reference sequence). V was pared by 5 bases and J by 0 bases, with 17 bases between. The CDR3 is 18 residues long. CDR3: CASSLVVLRSSYNSPLHF. The CDR3, as DNA: TGTGCCAGCAGCCTCGTGGTTCTGCGAAGCTCCTATAATTCACCCCTCCACTTT.

The chain joins TRBV19 to TRBJ1-5, with 10 bases matching TRBD1. Germline V gives CDR1 LNHDA, CDR2 SQIVND (reference sequence). The CDR3 is 15 residues long. Trimming cost V 6 bases and J 2 bases; bases outside gene matches: 4. DNA for the CDR3: TGTGCCAGTAGCGCCGGGACAGGGGGCAATCAGCCCCAGCATTTT. It codes for CASSAGTGGNQPQHF.

V and J are TRBV30 and TRBJ2-7, with TRBD2 matching over 8 bases. V lost 3 bases, J lost 6 bases, and 7 bases stayed unmatched. Germline V gene lookup returns CDR1 GTSNPN and CDR2 SVGIG (reference sequence). The CDR3 totals 13 residues. The DNA of the CDR3 is TGTGCCTGGAGCGGGAGGGCCTCGGGCGAGCAGTACTTC. It encodes CAWSGRASGEQYF.

V gene TRBV19 combines with J gene TRBJ1-3; maybe TRBD1 (6 bases). Germline V CDR1 and CDR2: LNHDA, SQIVND (reference sequence). V lost 6 bases and J lost 0, with 15 bases in between. The CDR3 is 16 residues long. The CDR3 is CASRSKAGASGNTIYF. The DNA of the CDR3 is TGTGCCAGTAGATCCAAGGCAGGGGCCTCTGGAAACACCATATATTTT.

The chain combines TRBV19 with TRBJ1-2, with D unclear. The CDR3 length is 13 residues. From germline, CDR1 is LNHDA and CDR2 SQIVND (reference sequence). Trimming took off 6 bases at V and 13 bases at J, with 21 bases between the two ends. As DNA, the CDR3 is TGTGCCAGTAGGAGTGCAGGCCTTATTTTTGCCACCTTC. Residues: CASRSAGLIFATF.

J is TRBJ1-2 and V is TRBV7-9, with D hard to call. The V gene lost 3 bases and the J gene lost 5 bases, with 13 bases spanning the gap. Germline CDR1 is SEHNR and CDR2 is FQNEAQ (reference sequence). This CDR3 has 14 amino acids. CDR3: CASSFRENRYGYTF. The CDR3 DNA reads as TGTGCCAGCAGCTTTAGGGAGAATCGGTATGGCTACACCTTC.

The chain carries TRBV7-9 and TRBJ2-3; 14 nucleotides line up with TRBD2. The CDR3 totals 16 residues. V was pared by 3 bases and J by 2 bases, with 1 base of the junction left unmatched. CDR1 is SEHNR and CDR2 is FQNEAQ in the germline V gene (reference sequence). In DNA, the CDR3 is TGTGCCAGCAGCTTGGGACTAGCGGGGGCCACAGATACGCAGTATTTT. Translated: CASSLGLAGATDTQYF.

This clone was seen a single time. The gene calls are TRBV30 and TRBJ1-3; the D is unclear. There are 14 residues in the CDR3. The germline V gene encodes CDR1 GTSNPN and CDR2 SVGIG (reference sequence). Trimming took 4 bases from V and 3 from J, leaving 13 bases between them. The CDR3 DNA sequence: TGTGCCTGGATCAGGCCGGGATATGGAAACACCATATATTTT. This encodes CAWIRPGYGNTIYF.

This rearrangement joins TRBV9 to TRBJ2-1, with 8 bases identical to TRBD2. Germline V gene lookup returns CDR1 SGDLS and CDR2 YYNGEE. This CDR3 comprises 18 residues. V dropped 1 base and J dropped 4; count of bases not matched to a gene: 13. DNA for the CDR3: TGTGCCAGCAGCGTACCGGCGGGAGGAGACAGCTCTTACAATGAGCAGTTCTTC. Protein product: CASSVPAGGDSSYNEQFF.

The rearrangement links TRBV10-3 to TRBJ1-3; TRBD1 is a possible D gene (5 bases). The CDR3 has 16 amino acids. V lost 2 bases and J 4 bases, leaving 15 bases between the germline ends. In germline, CDR1 is ENHRY, CDR2 SYGVKD. CDR3 sequence (DNA): TGTGCCATCAGTGAGGACAGCGCCCAAAGGGGAAACACCATATATTTT. Translating it yields CAISEDSAQRGNTIYF.

V and J are TRBV6-5 and TRBJ1-1; possibly TRBD1 for D (6 bases). CDR1 and CDR2 (germline): MNHEY, SVGAGI. This CDR3 contains 15 residues. V was pared by 5 bases and J by 5 bases, with 18 bases between. The CDR3 DNA reads as TGTGCCAGCAGTACTTATGGGGGCGCGACAACTGAAGCTTTCTTT. This encodes CASSTYGGATTEAFF.

V is TRBV7-2 and J is TRBJ1-6; 7 bases match TRBD1. The CDR3 extends over 15 amino acids. Per the germline V gene, CDR1 is SGHTA and CDR2 is FQGNSA. Unmatched junction bases numbered 3, after V lost 1 base and J lost 6 bases. CDR3 loop: CASSLVGDSNSPLHF. In DNA, the CDR3 is TGTGCCAGCAGCTTAGTTGGGGACAGTAATTCACCCCTCCACTTT.

V usage is TRBV11-2 and J usage is TRBJ1-3, with a tentative D call TRBD1 (6 bases). This CDR3 region has 16 residues. V lost 4 bases to trimming and J lost 2 bases, with 15 bases between them. Germline-derived CDR1 and CDR2 are SGHAT and FQNNGV. Here the CDR3 DNA reads TGTGCCAGCAGCTCAATTAAGGGGGTAACTGGAAACACCATATATTTT. Encoded protein: CASSSIKGVTGNTIYF. The full variable domain, in which reference TRBV11-2 and TRBJ1-3 provide the parts outside the CDR3, is EAGVAQSPRYKIIEKRQSVAFWCNPISGHATLYWYQQILGQGPKLLIQFQNNGVVDDSQLPKDRFSAERLKGVDSTLKIQPAKLEDSAVYLCASSSIKGVTGNTIYFGEGSWLTVV.

The chain recombines TRBV14 with TRBJ1-2; D is possibly TRBD1 (6 bases). This CDR3 contains 14 residues. V gave up 1 base and J gave up 3 bases, with 9 bases separating them. CDR1 is SGHDN, CDR2 FVKESK, per germline. The CDR3 protein is CASSQVGGDYGYTF. CDR3 sequence (DNA): TGTGCCAGCAGCCAAGTAGGGGGTGACTATGGCTACACCTTC.

The genes are TRBV7-2 and TRBJ2-5; 13 bases match TRBD2. J lost 1 base, V lost 1 base, and 6 bases had no gene match. The CDR3 totals 18 residues. Germline CDR1 SGHTA, CDR2 FQGNSA. DNA for the CDR3: TGTGCCAGCAGCTTAGGAGGACTAGCGGGGGTATCCCAAGAGACCCAGTACTTC. This sequence encodes CASSLGGLAGVSQETQYF. The full variable domain, with the rest looked up from reference TRBV7-2 and TRBJ2-5, is GAGVSQSPSNKVTEKGKDVELRCDPISGHTALYWYRQSLGQGLEFLIYFQGNSAPDKSGLPSDRFSAERTGGSVSTLTIQRTQQEDSAVYLCASSLGGLAGVSQETQYFGPGTRLLVL.

The chain carries TRBV6-5 and TRBJ2-5; D perhaps matches TRBD2 (5 bases). The CDR3 sequence is 14 residues long. Germline values: CDR1 MNHEY, CDR2 SVGAGI. Trimming removed 0 bases from V and 1 base from J, with 6 bases in between. CDR3 sequence: CASSYSRAQETQYF. In nucleotides, the CDR3 is TGTGCCAGCAGTTACTCGCGGGCCCAAGAGACCCAGTACTTC.

CDR3 sequence reads: CASTQQGSDSPLHF. CDR3 coding DNA: TGTGCCAGTACCCAACAGGGATCGGATTCACCCCTCCACTTT. The rearrangement uses TRBV19 and TRBJ1-6; D is perhaps TRBD1 (6 bases). V dropped 7 bases and J dropped 8 bases, with 15 bases sitting between them. This CDR3 spans 14 amino acids. Per the germline V gene, CDR1 is LNHDA and CDR2 is SQIVND (reference sequence).

Only a few counts were recorded for this clone. The chain combines TRBV27 with TRBJ2-3; the match to TRBD2 covers 7 bases. V lost 2 bases, J lost 0 bases, and 11 bases stayed unmatched. Germline V gene data show CDR1 as MNHEY and CDR2 as SMNVEV (reference sequence). The CDR3 is 18 residues long. CDR3 region: CASSLRASGPTSTDTQYF. The CDR3 region has the DNA TGTGCCAGCAGTTTACGGGCTAGCGGTCCGACTAGCACAGATACGCAGTATTTT.

This clone occurred once. The chain recombines TRBV7-2 with TRBJ1-4; D is uncertain. The germline CDR1 and CDR2 sequences are SGHTA and FQGNSA. V was shortened by 5 bases and J by 5 bases, with 18 bases between the two germline ends. This CDR3 spans 16 amino acids. CDR3 sequence reads: CASSPTLRAANEKLFF. CDR3 nucleotide sequence: TGTGCCAGCAGCCCCACCCTAAGAGCAGCGAATGAAAAACTGTTTTTT.